This note documents a single T cell receptor (beta chain) sequence. What it recognizes is unknown. The data belong to a study of cytomegalovirus exposure and HLA in healthy donors. For the study at large: Among the 300 to 500 donors who were genotyped, around 77% fell in the genetic ancestry cluster that is associated with self-reported Caucasian donors.

There are 20 residues in the CDR3. CDR1 and CDR2 (germline): MGHRA, YSYEKL. Trimming at V came to 0 bases and at J to 5 bases, leaving 16 bases not matched to a gene. Researchers ran the PCR with 60 Vbeta and 13 Jbeta primers. Assay: immunoSEQ multiplex PCR; the TCRdb copy retains only in-frame clones and omits some. The data show about 130,000 clones, about two thirds seen once. Notes on the study in general: The likely origin of a cluster of highly shared sequence variants was a sequencing artifact. In a later analysis, an Asian-associated ancestry cluster reportedly showed fewer N-insertions than the roughly 650-donor mean.

The sample consisted of PBMCs. The rearrangement uses TRBV4-1 and TRBJ1-5; 10 bases align to TRBD1. The sequence came from a woman aged 55-69 years in good health and CMV-seropositive. CDR3 coding DNA: TGCGCCAGCAGCCAAGACCAGTTCGCGAATCGACAGGGGGCGGATCAGCCCCAGCATTTT. Translated: CASSQDQFANRQGADQPQHF.